The sequence of this T cell receptor (beta chain) was determined in a study of blood T cell repertoires in COVID-19. Across the study: Both acute and convalescent COVID-19 samples were obtained from the United States, Italy and Spain. Sources were T cells, B-cell-depleted T cells, or PBMCs; the material itself was cDNA or gDNA.

In regard to this clone: The sample has other DNA sequences that encode this CDR3 too.

In the authors' methods: Estimation of nucleated cell counts relied on the amplification of reference gene primers. Clones were sequenced by immunoSEQ multiplex PCR, and TCRdb holds only the in-frame ones, with some missing. D and trimming were read from the DNA, whereas the V and J calls and clone size are those reported in that table. The data show 200,000 or so clones, about 86% seen once. Per the germline V gene, CDR1 is SGHAT and CDR2 is FQNNGV. The germline V and J ends were trimmed by 0 bases and 1 base, with 3 bases remaining between them. The CDR3 runs 13 residues. The chain combines TRBV11-2 with TRBJ1-1, with unresolved D. Sequencing input: peripheral blood. This sequence was found in a woman aged 50 to 65 with acute or convalescent COVID-19. The CDR3 DNA follows: TGTGCCAGCAGCTTAGATAGGAACACTGAAGCTTTCTTT. Its translation: CASSLDRNTEAFF.